What follows are 10 T cell receptor beta chains derived from one specimen sequenced in a study of T cell responses to AZD1222 COVID-19 vaccine. Repertoires were generated with immunoSEQ multiplex PCR, while TCRdb's copy carries only in-frame clones and drops some. This table holds some 130,000 clones, approximately 90% found once. The sequenced sample was peripheral blood, obtained on day 0 of AZD1222 vaccination. The receptors come from an adult in good health.

V gene TRBV19 combines with J gene TRBJ1-5; D unresolved. Germline V gives CDR1 LNHDA, CDR2 SQIVND (reference sequence). The CDR3 totals 13 residues. V dropped 7 bases and J dropped 2 bases, with 9 bases sitting between them. Here the CDR3 DNA reads TGTGCCAGTACCGGACGCGGCAATCAGCCCCAGCATTTT. Its protein is CASTGRGNQPQHF.

This rearrangement joins TRBV7-2 to TRBJ1-2, with D maybe TRBD1 (5 bases). CDR3 length equals 16 residues. The V and J ends lost 2 bases and 3 bases respectively, with 16 bases between them. Germline values: CDR1 SGHTA, CDR2 FQGNSA. Here the CDR3 DNA reads TGTGCCAGCAGCTTATTAAGGGGAGAGGCCTACTATGGCTACACCTTC. It yields the protein CASSLLRGEAYYGYTF. The full variable domain, in which reference TRBV7-2 and TRBJ1-2 provide the parts outside the CDR3, is GAGVSQSPSNKVTEKGKDVELRCDPISGHTALYWYRQSLGQGLEFLIYFQGNSAPDKSGLPSDRFSAERTGGSVSTLTIQRTQQEDSAVYLCASSLLRGEAYYGYTFGSGTRLTVV.

The chain links TRBV10-3 to TRBJ2-1; D remains ambiguous. V lost 9 bases to trimming and J lost 5 bases, with 8 bases between them. Germline assignment: CDR1 ENHRY and CDR2 SYGVKD. The CDR3 extends over 11 amino acids. For the CDR3, the DNA is TGTGCCATACTACTGGACAATGAGCAGTTCTTC. Residues: CAILLDNEQFF.

The rearrangement uses TRBV7-3 and TRBJ1-2, with D hard to call. Trimming took 5 bases from V and 1 from J, leaving 17 bases between them. This CDR3 spans 16 amino acids. Germline lookup yields CDR1 SGHTA and CDR2 FQGTGA. The CDR3 spells CASSPWPRELNYGYTF. CDR3 DNA: TGTGCCAGCAGCCCCTGGCCGAGGGAACTTAACTATGGCTACACCTTC.

The CDR3 coding sequence is TGTGCCAGCACCAAGGCTGAAGCTTTCTTT. Translation gives CASTKAEAFF. The chain has TRBV28 and TRBJ1-1, with D unresolved. This CDR3 spans 10 amino acids. Trimming shortened V by 7 bases and J by 6 bases, and 6 bases separated the two germline ends. The germline V gene has CDR1 MDHEN and CDR2 SYDVKM.

The chain carries TRBV7-9 and TRBJ2-7; maybe TRBD2 (6 bases). The V end lost 4 bases, the J end lost 4 bases, and 11 bases lay between the germline ends. In germline, CDR1 is SEHNR, CDR2 FQNEAQ (reference sequence). This CDR3 is built from 13 residues. The CDR3 loop is CASSSWGEYEQYF. In nucleotides, the CDR3 is TGTGCCAGCAGCTCTTGGGGGGAGTACGAGCAGTACTTC.

V is TRBV7-2 and J is TRBJ2-5; D unclear. Germline CDR1 is SGHTA and CDR2 is FQGNSA. V lost 4 bases and J lost 2, with 2 bases in between. The CDR3 runs to 11 residues. This CDR3 reads CASSSQETQYF. In DNA, the CDR3 is TGTGCCAGCAGCTCTCAAGAGACCCAGTACTTC.

The chain carries TRBV5-1 and TRBJ2-7; TRBD2 matches 11 bases. There are 15 residues in the CDR3. J gave up 4 bases and V 1 base, and 4 bases lay outside the gene matches. Germline CDR1 is SGHRS and CDR2 is YFSETQ. CDR3 nucleotide sequence: TGCGCCAGCAGCTTGAGGGGACTAGCGGCTTACGAGCAGTACTTC. Residues: CASSLRGLAAYEQYF.

The V and J genes are TRBV15 and TRBJ1-2, with TRBD1 identical over 12 bases. V shed 2 bases, J shed 7 bases, and the junction held 20 bases outside the gene matches. Germline lookup yields CDR1 LNHNV and CDR2 YYDKDF (reference sequence). The CDR3 has 20 residues. The CDR3: CATSRFLRVGTGGGEVGYTF. The CDR3 DNA sequence: TGTGCCACCAGCAGATTCCTCCGGGTGGGGACAGGGGGCGGCGAGGTTGGCTACACCTTC.

This clone was recorded only once. The chain couples TRBV3-1 (or the pseudogene TRBV3-2) to TRBJ1-2, with a weak D call TRBD1 (5 bases). The V end was cut by 4 bases, the J end by 5 bases, with 14 bases between. The germline V gene has CDR1 LGHDT and CDR2 YNNKEL (reference sequence). This CDR3 has 14 amino acids. This CDR3 reads CASSPLDREYGYTF. CDR3 DNA sequence: TGTGCCAGCAGCCCACTTGACAGAGAATATGGCTACACCTTC.